This section outlines one T cell receptor (beta chain) sequence together with its context. This clonotype occurred a few times. The target of this receptor is not known. No base quality information exists; no much larger clone differs at one position. V ends up 5 bases short and J 4 bases short, with an unmatched junction base count of 6. From the cysteine through the phenylalanine, the CDR3 covers 15 amino acids. Just the 45-base CDR3 DNA is kept, in frame starting at base 1. From a lookup of the germline V gene, CDR1 and CDR2 are SGHTA and FQGNSA. Systemically healthy Caucasian individuals from Russia, some 36 in total and aged about 6 to 90 years, were included as donors. Each donor gave ten milliliters of peripheral blood, drawn into EDTA-treated Vacutainer tubes. Ficoll-Paque density-gradient centrifugation was used to isolate PBMCs, with at least 6 million obtained per sample. Total RNA was extracted from PBMCs with Trizol reagent, with at least 6 micrograms obtained per sample. The percentages of naive CD45RAhigh/CD27high T cells were determined by flow cytometry on a PBMC aliquot from every donor.

This sample is part of a study of blood T cells in healthy people across ages (dated by TCRdb to between 2014 and 2017). With regard to the full study: In model experiments, template switching captured about one uniquely barcoded TCR beta cDNA molecule for every two T cells. To track age-related changes in TCR beta repertoire diversity, the study relied on deep sequencing normalized with unique cDNA molecular identifiers. Four age groups were formed from the donors: young (average about 15 years), middle-aged (approximately 39), aged (62) and long-lived (82). For two donors (one aged 18 to 29 and one aged 80 or older), the study analyzed two additional independent replicas of 1 million unique cDNA reads from the same blood draw.

Preparation of the library involved 5' RACE. The reads were generated on an Illumina HiSeq 2500. A second about 7 to 12 cycle PCR used a sample-barcoded 5' primer and a J-beta primer mix. A unique molecular identifier was introduced onto each TCR beta cDNA molecule by a template-switch 5' adaptor carrying 12 random nucleotides. Each sample yielded at least 3 million CDR3-containing paired-end reads. All of the RNA was converted into first-strand cDNA using the Mint cDNA synthesis kit, with a TRBC-specific oligonucleotide serving as the primer. Following uracil-DNA glycosylase treatment, a first 18-cycle PCR with universal primers M1SS and BC2_uni_R was performed on all cDNA. The source study handled its data this way. Each sample was normalized by randomly selecting 1 million high-quality reads, each carrying a distinct molecular identifier. Reads with shared molecular identifiers were discarded instead of being binned into consensus sequences. MiTCR, set to a Q25 quality threshold and the strictest error-elimination algorithm, was used for CDR3 identification, clonotype clustering and error correction. A nonparametric unseen species model using Euler transformation provided a lower-bound estimate of total TCR beta diversity. TCRdb handled the public reads itself, with Q25 trimming in fastp and clone calling in MiXCR, and kept productive beta chains. Merged by CDR3 protein, the rows form single entries marked with the most common genes and DNA. It is TCRdb's table, rather than the study itself, that gives the V and J calls and clone size. Within this sample are around 1,000,000 distinct CDR3 sequences, with almost 25% of them counted one time only. 0.65% to 0.95% of the sample rests with the top ten.

Study-level results and caveats: Compared with the aged group, more naive CD4+ T cells, fewer expanded clones and increased TCR diversity were shown by the long-lived group, suggesting age selection. As age increased, observed TCR beta diversity per million T cells dropped in a roughly linear way, and a significant reduction was already evident by age about 40. Estimates of total diversity from one million sequenced T cells were regarded as lower bounds and underestimates. A strong correlation was found between observed TCR beta diversity and the percentage of naive T cells measured by flow cytometry. Since profiling was done on bulk unsorted PBMCs, naive and antigen-experienced compartments could not be conclusively compared. The CMV infection status of donors was not known, potentially confounding age-related changes in expanded clonotypes.

The same data also contributed to another study, on T cells of mothers and their children. The second publication reports: Donors were nine systemically healthy Caucasian individuals: three mothers and their six children. cDNA synthesis used all of the extracted RNA, with about 1.5 ug of RNA in each 15 ul reaction. In the second PCR, the M1S primer added sample barcodes and 2-4 random nucleotides. Each mother yielded over 8.5 million TCR beta CDR3 reads and each child about 3 million reads. In both related and unrelated pairs, thymic selection shapes the output of TCR recombination in a similar way, with inherited differences having only a minor effect. Related mother-child pairs always showed normalized repertoire overlap that was slightly higher than in unrelated mother-child pairs, though the difference was never significant. With a sensitivity of about 100 clones per million clonotypes, no persistent microchimeric T cell clones were detected. In the study, deep NGS was used to compare the TCR beta repertoires of mothers and children, and features distinguishing related mother-child pairs from unrelated individuals were sought. Mothers averaged roughly 40 +/- 4 years of age and children averaged about 10 +/- 4 years. After adapters were ligated using NEBNext reagents, the libraries underwent 100+100 nt paired-end sequencing on an Illumina HiSeq 2000. To prevent cross-contamination, the mother and child libraries were prepared a month apart and were sequenced in separate runs. Each donor had between about 450,000 and 2,300,000 distinct TCR beta clonotypes identified. Naive TCR beta clonotypes were estimated from low-frequency clonotypes matched to each donor's FACS-determined naive share, without sorting.

This chain is built from TRBV7-2 and TRBJ2-1, and 9 junction bases match TRBD1. The source material was blood. This TCR was recovered from a girl aged 2-10 years in good health. The sequence in DNA is TGTGCCAGCAGCCGGCGGACAGGGGATTACAATGAGCAGTTCTTC. This encodes CASSRRTGDYNEQFF.